This TCR beta chain emerged from a study of human T cells and chemical hapten exposure. Study-level background: After 6 days, upper back 0.01% DPC patch tests were scored. Regarding the study as a whole: All donors were alopecia patients, so their immunity may differ from that of healthy people. There were significantly more large CDR3 similarity clusters among expanded TCRs than among controls.

CDR3 length equals 13 residues. V was pared by 8 bases and J by 3 bases, with 3 bases of the junction left unmatched. This clonotype was seen repeatedly, ten times or more. Its target is not known. Time point: patch test 1, 2 weeks after DPC sensitization. The treatment denotes: therapeutic diphenylcyclopropenone sensitization with weekly scalp DPC. Unique molecular identifiers were attached to individual cDNA molecules within the library. A single record per CDR3 protein comes from TCRdb applying MiXCR to the RACE reads. Of 300,000 to 450,000 distinct CDR3 sequences in the sample, roughly 5% were seen once.

The sequence derives from a woman aged 45-60 years with alopecia areata. Some clones in this sample may be carry-over from other donors' samples. J is TRBJ2-7 and V is TRBV12-3 or TRBV12-4, with 11 bases lining up with TRBD2. Here the sequenced sample was whole blood, taken in connection with sensitization to the hapten diphenylcyclopropenone (DPC). As DNA, the CDR3 is TGTGCCAGCCTGACTAGCGGGAACTACGAGCAGTACTTC. Protein sequence: CASLTSGNYEQYF.